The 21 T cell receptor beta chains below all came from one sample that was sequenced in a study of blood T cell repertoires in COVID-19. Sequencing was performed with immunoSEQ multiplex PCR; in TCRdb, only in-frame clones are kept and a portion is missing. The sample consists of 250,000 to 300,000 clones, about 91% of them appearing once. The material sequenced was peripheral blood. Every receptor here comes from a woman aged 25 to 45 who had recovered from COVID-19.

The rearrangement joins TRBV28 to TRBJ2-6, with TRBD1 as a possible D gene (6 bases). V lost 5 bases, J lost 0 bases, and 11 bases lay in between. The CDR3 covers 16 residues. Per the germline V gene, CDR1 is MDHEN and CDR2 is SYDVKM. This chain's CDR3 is CASSTQGFSGANVLTF. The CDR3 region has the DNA TGTGCCAGCAGTACACAGGGTTTCTCTGGGGCCAACGTCCTGACTTTC.

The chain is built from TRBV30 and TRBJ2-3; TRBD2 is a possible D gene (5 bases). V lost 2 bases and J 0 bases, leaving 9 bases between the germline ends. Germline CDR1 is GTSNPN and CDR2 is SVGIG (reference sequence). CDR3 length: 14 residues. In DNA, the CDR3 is TGTGCCTGGAGTCTCCGGACTAGCACAGATACGCAGTATTTT. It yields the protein CAWSLRTSTDTQYF.

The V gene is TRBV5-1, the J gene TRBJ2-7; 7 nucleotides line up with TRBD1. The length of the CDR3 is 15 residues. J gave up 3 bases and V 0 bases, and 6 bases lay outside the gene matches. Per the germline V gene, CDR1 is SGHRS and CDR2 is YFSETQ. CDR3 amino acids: CASSLETGTDYEQYF. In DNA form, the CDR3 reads TGCGCCAGCAGCTTGGAAACCGGGACAGACTACGAGCAGTACTTC. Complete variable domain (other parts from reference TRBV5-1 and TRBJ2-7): KAGVTQTPRYLIKTRGQQVTLSCSPISGHRSVSWYQQTPGQGLQFLFEYFSETQRNKGNFPGRFSGRQFSNSRSEMNVSTLELGDSALYLCASSLETGTDYEQYFGPGTRLTVT.

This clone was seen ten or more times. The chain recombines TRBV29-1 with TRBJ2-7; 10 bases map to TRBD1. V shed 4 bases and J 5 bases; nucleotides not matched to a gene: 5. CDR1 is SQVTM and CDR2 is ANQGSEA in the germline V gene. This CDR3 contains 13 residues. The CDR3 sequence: CSVARDRGDEQYF. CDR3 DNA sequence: TGCAGCGTTGCCCGGGACAGGGGCGACGAGCAGTACTTC.

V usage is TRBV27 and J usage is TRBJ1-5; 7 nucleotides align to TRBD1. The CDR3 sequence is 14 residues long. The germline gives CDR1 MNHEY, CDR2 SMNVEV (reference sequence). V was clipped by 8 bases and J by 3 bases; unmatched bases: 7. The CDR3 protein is CASRRQGTNQPQHF. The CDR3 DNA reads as TGTGCCAGCCGTAGACAGGGAACCAATCAGCCCCAGCATTTT.

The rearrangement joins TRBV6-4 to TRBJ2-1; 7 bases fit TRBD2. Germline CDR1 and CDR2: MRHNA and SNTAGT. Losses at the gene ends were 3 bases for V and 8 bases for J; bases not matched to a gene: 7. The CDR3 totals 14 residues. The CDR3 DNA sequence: TGTGCCAGCAGTGAACGGGGGGTTGGGGATGAGCAGTTCTTC. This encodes CASSERGVGDEQFF.

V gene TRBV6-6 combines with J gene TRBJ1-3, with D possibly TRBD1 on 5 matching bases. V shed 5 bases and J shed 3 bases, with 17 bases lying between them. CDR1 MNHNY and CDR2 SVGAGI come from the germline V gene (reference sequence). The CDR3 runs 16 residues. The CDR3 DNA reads TGTGCCAGCAGTCTCGTATTTACAGGCAGTGGAAACACCATATATTTT. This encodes CASSLVFTGSGNTIYF.

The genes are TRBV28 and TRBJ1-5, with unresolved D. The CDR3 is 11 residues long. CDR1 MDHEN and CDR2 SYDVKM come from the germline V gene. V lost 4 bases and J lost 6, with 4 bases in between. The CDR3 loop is CASSSSQPQHF. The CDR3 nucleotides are TGTGCCAGCAGTTCCTCTCAGCCCCAGCATTTT.

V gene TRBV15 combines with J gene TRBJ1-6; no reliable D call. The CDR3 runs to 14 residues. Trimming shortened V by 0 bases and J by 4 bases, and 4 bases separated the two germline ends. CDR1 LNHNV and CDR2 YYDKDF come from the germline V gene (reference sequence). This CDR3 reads CATSRDQYNSPLHF. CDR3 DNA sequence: TGTGCCACCAGCAGAGATCAGTATAATTCACCCCTCCACTTT.

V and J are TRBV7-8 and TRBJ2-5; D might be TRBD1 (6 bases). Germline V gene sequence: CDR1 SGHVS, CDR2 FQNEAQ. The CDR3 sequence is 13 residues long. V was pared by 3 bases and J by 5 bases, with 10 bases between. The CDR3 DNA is TGTGCCAGCAGCTTTACAGGGTGGGAGACCCAGTACTTC. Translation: CASSFTGWETQYF. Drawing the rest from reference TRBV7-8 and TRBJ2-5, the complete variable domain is GAGVSQSPRYKVAKRGQDVALRCDPISGHVSLFWYQQALGQGPEFLTYFQNEAQLDKSGLPSDRFFAERPEGSVSTLKIQRTQQEDSAVYLCASSFTGWETQYFGPGTRLLVL.

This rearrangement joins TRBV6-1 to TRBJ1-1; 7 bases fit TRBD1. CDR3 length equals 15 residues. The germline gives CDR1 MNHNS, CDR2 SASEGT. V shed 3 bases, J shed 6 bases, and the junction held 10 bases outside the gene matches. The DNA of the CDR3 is TGTGCCAGCAGTGACCCGACAGGGTTGGTCTCTGAAGCTTTCTTT. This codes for CASSDPTGLVSEAFF.

As DNA, the CDR3 is TGTGCCAGCACCGGTGACGGAGGGCCCCAGCATTTT. This gives the protein CASTGDGGPQHF. The V gene is TRBV12-3 or TRBV12-4, the J gene TRBJ1-5; D unclear. The CDR3 consists of 12 residues. V shed 7 bases and J shed 9 bases, with 13 bases lying between them.

CDR3 coding DNA: TGTGCCAGCAGTTACTCGGGACACTTCAATCAGCCCCAGCATTTT. It is translated as CASSYSGHFNQPQHF. This rearrangement joins TRBV6-5 to TRBJ1-5; D possibly corresponds to TRBD1 (6 bases). The V and J ends lost 0 bases and 3 bases respectively, with 9 bases between them. The CDR3 runs 15 residues. Germline values: CDR1 MNHEY, CDR2 SVGAGI.

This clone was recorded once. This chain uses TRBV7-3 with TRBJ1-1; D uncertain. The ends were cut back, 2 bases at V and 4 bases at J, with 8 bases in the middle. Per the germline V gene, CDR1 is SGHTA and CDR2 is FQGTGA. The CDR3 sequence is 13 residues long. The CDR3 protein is CASSLLGSTEAFF. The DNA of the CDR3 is TGTGCCAGCAGCTTATTGGGCAGCACTGAAGCTTTCTTT.

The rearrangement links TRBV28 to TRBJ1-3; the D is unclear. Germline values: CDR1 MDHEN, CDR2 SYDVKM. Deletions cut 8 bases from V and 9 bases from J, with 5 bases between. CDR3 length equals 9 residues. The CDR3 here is CASGPTIYF. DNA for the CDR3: TGTGCCAGCGGGCCCACCATATATTTT.

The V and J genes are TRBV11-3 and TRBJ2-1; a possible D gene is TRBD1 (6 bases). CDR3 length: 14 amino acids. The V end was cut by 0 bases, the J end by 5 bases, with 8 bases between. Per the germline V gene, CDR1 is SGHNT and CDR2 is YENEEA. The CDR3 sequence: CASSLDRQDNEQFF. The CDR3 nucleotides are TGTGCCAGCAGCTTAGACCGACAGGACAATGAGCAGTTCTTC.

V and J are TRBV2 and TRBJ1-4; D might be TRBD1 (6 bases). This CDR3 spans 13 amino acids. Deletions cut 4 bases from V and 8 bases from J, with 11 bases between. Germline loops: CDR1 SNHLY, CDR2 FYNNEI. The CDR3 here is CASSGGQREKLFF. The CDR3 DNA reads TGTGCCAGCAGTGGGGGGCAGCGGGAAAAACTGTTTTTT.

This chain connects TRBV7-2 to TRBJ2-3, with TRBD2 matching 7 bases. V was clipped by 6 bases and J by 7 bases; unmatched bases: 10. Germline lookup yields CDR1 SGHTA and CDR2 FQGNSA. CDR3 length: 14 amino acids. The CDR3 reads CASRSSGDRNTQYF. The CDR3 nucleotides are TGTGCCAGCAGGAGCAGCGGGGATAGAAATACGCAGTATTTT.

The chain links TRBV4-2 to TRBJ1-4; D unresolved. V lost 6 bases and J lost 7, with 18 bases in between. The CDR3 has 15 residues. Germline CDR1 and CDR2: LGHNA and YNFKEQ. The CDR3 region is CASRLGPVEGEKLFF. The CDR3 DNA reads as TGTGCCAGCAGACTAGGACCAGTAGAAGGTGAAAAACTGTTTTTT.

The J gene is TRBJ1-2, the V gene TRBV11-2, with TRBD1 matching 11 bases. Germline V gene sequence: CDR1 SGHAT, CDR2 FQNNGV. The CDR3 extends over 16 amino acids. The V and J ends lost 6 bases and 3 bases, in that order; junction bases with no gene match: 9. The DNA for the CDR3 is TGTGCCAGCAGGGATGGGACAGGGGGAACCTACTATGGCTACACCTTC. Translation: CASRDGTGGTYYGYTF.

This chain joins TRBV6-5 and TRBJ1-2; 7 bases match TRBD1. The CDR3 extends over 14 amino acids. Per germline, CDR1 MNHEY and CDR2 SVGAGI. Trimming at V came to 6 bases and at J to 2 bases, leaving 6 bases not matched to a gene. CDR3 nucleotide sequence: TGTGCCAGCAGCCATCGGGACAGCAACTATGGCTACACCTTC. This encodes CASSHRDSNYGYTF.